A single sample is the source of the 10 T cell receptor beta chains below, sequenced in a study of T-cell memory formation after mild COVID-19. In TCRdb, the 5' RACE reads were re-called with MiXCR into one record per CDR3 protein. The top ten clones hold roughly 21% of a sample with roughly 370,000 distinct CDR3 sequences, about a sixth of them seen once. Sequenced input: PBMCs or a T cell subset sorted from them (not recorded which). The source is a man aged 18 to 30 who had mild COVID-19 (a few samples of this study predate the infection). Cell type and time point are not known.

This clonotype was found a few times. The chain uses TRBV6-1 and TRBJ2-7; 7 bases fit TRBD1. Trimming at V came to 6 bases and at J to 1 base, leaving 3 bases not matched to a gene. Germline V lookup: CDR1 MNHNS, CDR2 SASEGT. This CDR3 contains 13 residues. CDR3 nucleotides: TGTGCCAGCAGGCCGGGACAGTCCTACGAGCAGTACGTC. It yields the protein CASRPGQSYEQYV.

V and J are TRBV7-9 and TRBJ2-7; unclear D gene. V lost 3 bases and J lost 6, with 12 bases in between. Germline V lookup: CDR1 SEHNR, CDR2 FQNEAQ (reference sequence). There are 13 residues in the CDR3. This CDR3 reads CASSLDGSAEQYF. DNA for the CDR3: TGTGCCAGCAGCTTGGATGGGTCAGCCGAGCAGTACTTC.

This clonotype occurred a few times. The genes are TRBV3-1 and TRBJ2-1; TRBD1 matches at 9 bases. The CDR3 spans 15 residues. Germline values: CDR1 LGHDT, CDR2 YNNKEL (reference sequence). V lost 1 base to trimming and J lost 6 bases; unmatched junction nucleotides: 4. CDR3 residues: CASSQGQGGFNEQFF. The DNA of the CDR3 is TGTGCCAGCAGCCAAGGACAGGGGGGGTTCAATGAGCAGTTCTTC.

There are many counts of this clonotype. This rearrangement joins TRBV7-6 to TRBJ2-3; 16 nucleotides agree with TRBD2. The CDR3 runs to 16 residues. V shed 4 bases, J shed 9 bases, and the junction held 7 bases outside the gene matches. Germline CDR1 is SGHVS and CDR2 is FNYEAQ. The CDR3 DNA reads as TGTGCCAGCAGCTCCGGGACTAGCGGGGGGGCTGGAACGCAGTATTTT. The encoded protein is CASSSGTSGGAGTQYF.

This clonotype was detected a few times. The rearrangement joins TRBV4-1 to TRBJ1-2, with TRBD1 matching over 9 bases. CDR3 length: 15 residues. Germline V gene sequence: CDR1 MGHRA, CDR2 YSYEKL. Unmatched junction bases numbered 11, after V lost 4 bases and J lost 8 bases. This CDR3 is CASSLMIGTGRGYTF. Written as DNA, the CDR3 is TGCGCCAGCAGCCTCATGATCGGGACAGGGAGAGGCTACACCTTC.

The genes are TRBV5-1 and TRBJ2-1; TRBD2 matches at 12 bases. CDR1 is SGHRS, CDR2 YFSETQ, per germline. V lost 4 bases and J lost 8; bases outside the gene matches: 4. CDR3 length: 14 amino acids. The CDR3 spells CASSPSGGGDEQFF. The CDR3 DNA sequence: TGCGCCAGCAGCCCTAGCGGGGGGGGCGATGAGCAGTTCTTC.

The rearrangement joins TRBV4-2 to TRBJ1-4; 7 bases agree with TRBD1. The CDR3 length is 15 residues. V trimming: 0 bases; J trimming: 7 bases; junction bases outside the gene matches: 5. Germline-derived CDR1 and CDR2 are LGHNA and YNFKEQ. The CDR3 DNA reads TGTGCCAGCAGCCAAGAAGACAGGGCGAGTGAAAAACTGTTTTTT. Protein: CASSQEDRASEKLFF.

This clonotype was counted only a few times. The chain joins TRBV12-3 or TRBV12-4 to TRBJ2-5, with 7 bases that match TRBD1. The CDR3 consists of 13 residues. Unmatched junction bases numbered 4, after V lost 7 bases and J lost 2 bases. CDR3 residues: CASTLGQQETQYF. CDR3 nucleotide sequence: TGTGCCAGCACCCTGGGACAGCAAGAGACCCAGTACTTC.

The table lists this clonotype with a few counts. The chain has TRBV5-1 and TRBJ2-1, with 11 bases lining up with TRBD2. The germline gives CDR1 SGHRS, CDR2 YFSETQ. Trimming at V came to 0 bases and at J to 9 bases, leaving 5 bases not matched to a gene. The CDR3 has 15 amino acids. The CDR3 DNA sequence: TGCGCCAGCAGCTTGGCGCTAGCGGGGGGCCGTGAGCAGTTCTTC. It yields the protein CASSLALAGGREQFF.

This chain connects TRBV7-2 to TRBJ2-5; D not resolved. Trimming left V 6 bases short and J 7 bases short, with 15 bases between. This CDR3 is built from 13 residues. Germline lookup yields CDR1 SGHTA and CDR2 FQGNSA. CDR3 sequence reads: CASRRTSPRTQYF. CDR3 nucleotides: TGTGCCAGCAGACGGACGTCCCCCCGGACCCAGTACTTC. Looking up the rest from reference TRBV7-2 and TRBJ2-5 gives the full variable domain: GAGVSQSPSNKVTEKGKDVELRCDPISGHTALYWYRQSLGQGLEFLIYFQGNSAPDKSGLPSDRFSAERTGGSVSTLTIQRTQQEDSAVYLCASRRTSPRTQYFGPGTRLLVL.